A selection of T cell receptor beta chains follows, all from one sample in a study of CD8+ T cells in alopecia areata. Sequencing used immunoSEQ multiplex PCR; TCRdb keeps in-frame clones, though not all of them. The table has fewer than 250,000 clones, under 40% seen once. Sequenced material: CD4+ T cells sorted from blood, taken between weeks 30 and 35, from a patient treated with tofacitinib. The receptors stem from a human donor with alopecia areata. The conserved cysteine and the conserved F or W are not part of the CDR3 here. The size entry is marked missing in some rows and otherwise reads once, few, many or a size class.

cdr3_length clone_size v_call cdr3_aa
12 NA TRBV5-1 ASTASGRNHEQY
10 NA TRBV30 AWSVGQGRYS
12 NA TRBV5-1 ASSSDGSGNTIY
11 NA TRBV5-1 ASSSTGHETQY
11 few TRBV14 ASSPWVAGELF
13 NA TRBV29-1 SVGESTGPGNTIY
12 few TRBV6-5 ASSDRGVNYGYT
12 NA TRBV2 ASSAGLTGEGQY
12 NA TRBV29-1 SVERVPWGNTQY
10 NA TRBV5-1 ASSLVLGDYH
10 NA TRBV13 ASSILYYGYT
10 NA TRBV6-1 ASSLDNYGYT
11 NA TRBV18 ASSPGNNQPQH
12 NA TRBV29-1 SVLLAGALNEQF
15 NA TRBV7-2 ASSSAQGIGGRDTQY
14 few TRBV2 ASSDEGETSTDTQY
9 few TRBV20-1 SVWIGETQY
10 few TRBV5-1 ASSLTTNEQF
12 NA TRBV27 ASSPRQGYQPQH
12 once TRBV27 ASRPGTSGYEQY
11 few TRBV9 ASSVESNSPLH
19 NA TRBV10-3 AISPQTWGASTAPADYGYT
10 NA TRBV29-1 SVETVNTEAF
10 few TRBV30 AWTRGDYGYT